This is a list of T cell receptor beta chains from one sample in a study of tumor-infiltrating lymphocytes in primary liver carcinoma. TCRdb redid the calling of the multiplex PCR reads with MiXCR, one entry per CDR3 protein. This repertoire shows hundreds of thousands of distinct CDR3 sequences, about 62% found once; its top ten account for roughly 9%. The sample consisted of peripheral blood. The receptors derive from a man aged 40-49 years with primary liver carcinoma and hepatitis B virus infection. The conserved cysteine and the conserved F or W are not part of the CDR3 here. Fields, in order: clone size, V gene, CDR3 protein. Some rows have no size entry. The others give once, few or many, or a class for an expanded clone.

clone size: NA
V gene: TRBV7-9
CDR3 protein: ASGPTRVYEQY

clone size: many
V gene: TRBV29-1
CDR3 protein: SVEKLLGQGIREQY

clone size: NA
V gene: TRBV30
CDR3 protein: AWPLGLPPGELF

clone size: NA
V gene: TRBV11-2
CDR3 protein: TSSPDRGGEQF

clone size: NA
V gene: TRBV4-2
CDR3 protein: ANSPPALRELF

clone size: many
V gene: TRBV29-1
CDR3 protein: SVGTLGYEQY

clone size: NA
V gene: TRBV29-1
CDR3 protein: SVEDSTGTGAINGYT

clone size: once
V gene: TRBV29-1
CDR3 protein: SVVSRVNTEAF

clone size: NA
V gene: TRBV28
CDR3 protein: ASQKSGRKDTQY

clone size: NA
V gene: TRBV5-1
CDR3 protein: ASNLGVGGLNEQF

clone size: NA
V gene: TRBV12-3/TRBV12-4
CDR3 protein: ASSLRLGGYNEQL

clone size: many
V gene: TRBV6-1
CDR3 protein: ASSEVASGHTQY

clone size: NA
V gene: TRBV13
CDR3 protein: ASCRGSYNEQF

clone size: NA
V gene: TRBV11-2
CDR3 protein: ANSLPGKGKYEQY

clone size: once
V gene: TRBV2
CDR3 protein: ASSEARSNQPQH

clone size: few
V gene: TRBV5-8
CDR3 protein: ASSPRTGMEAQY

clone size: NA
V gene: TRBV11-2
CDR3 protein: PSSWGIQGPGTEAF

clone size: NA
V gene: TRBV11-2
CDR3 protein: ASSSRTGGLRQF

clone size: NA
V gene: TRBV4-3
CDR3 protein: ASSQDSRGLGSYNKQF

clone size: many
V gene: TRBV12-3/TRBV12-4
CDR3 protein: ASSFGSNQPQH

clone size: NA
V gene: TRBV6-1
CDR3 protein: VSRGSYRGETQY

clone size: NA
V gene: TRBV24-1
CDR3 protein: ATSDRLQGGEQF

clone size: NA
V gene: TRBV5-1
CDR3 protein: ASSQTSASYEQY

clone size: NA
V gene: TRBV4-1
CDR3 protein: ASSQPPSGVWGNIQY

clone size: once
V gene: TRBV6-2/TRBV6-3
CDR3 protein: ANSYPLAGGETQY

clone size: NA
V gene: TRBV11-2
CDR3 protein: ASSPIVHGTDTQY

clone size: NA
V gene: TRBV12-3/TRBV12-4
CDR3 protein: VSSLQETYEQY

clone size: NA
V gene: TRBV11-1
CDR3 protein: ASRVRQGRETQH

clone size: NA
V gene: TRBV5-1
CDR3 protein: TSSFSQGSSGANVLT

clone size: NA
V gene: TRBV20-1
CDR3 protein: SALSAGGTEAF

clone size: NA
V gene: TRBV29-1
CDR3 protein: GGATNTQY

clone size: NA
V gene: TRBV5-6
CDR3 protein: ASSSGTDTVYEQY

clone size: once
V gene: TRBV4-2
CDR3 protein: ARSRGTVDSGNTIY

clone size: many
V gene: TRBV4-1
CDR3 protein: ASSQEPQAGRRGY

clone size: NA
V gene: TRBV28
CDR3 protein: ASRIGLTAYEQY

clone size: NA
V gene: TRBV6-6
CDR3 protein: AISHQPSGGFSYEQY

clone size: NA
V gene: TRBV29-1
CDR3 protein: SGERPSGNNEQF

clone size: many
V gene: TRBV6-2/TRBV6-3
CDR3 protein: ASTGRYSNQPQH

clone size: once
V gene: TRBV28
CDR3 protein: GSSTSQEAQY

clone size: NA
V gene: TRBV4-3
CDR3 protein: ASSQTLAGSGNEQF

clone size: NA
V gene: TRBV7-2
CDR3 protein: ASSLNWDSPLH

clone size: NA
V gene: TRBV6-1
CDR3 protein: ASSQGAFEKLF

clone size: NA
V gene: TRBV5-1
CDR3 protein: ASNSSGSTDTQY

clone size: NA
V gene: TRBV6-2/TRBV6-3
CDR3 protein: ASSLWAVPYEQY

clone size: NA
V gene: TRBV28
CDR3 protein: ASSAPGRNTEAF